This is a list of T cell receptor beta chains from one sample in a study of T cell responses to AZD1222 COVID-19 vaccine. Produced via immunoSEQ multiplex PCR; TCRdb's table is partial and in-frame only. The data hold some 130,000 clones, with over 90% observed a single time. Sample: peripheral blood, taken on day 0 of AZD1222 vaccination. The receptors stem from an adult in good health. CDR3s include the opening cysteine and the closing phenylalanine or tryptophan. D genes are given only for firm matches. Some rows have no size entry. The others give once, few or many, or a class for an expanded clone.

NA	TRBV7-9	NA	TRBJ1-3	TGTGCCAGCAGCTCAACAGGTCCTGGAAACACCATATATTTT	CASSSTGPGNTIYF
NA	TRBV9	NA	TRBJ2-7	TGTGCCAGCAGCGTAGATGGCTCCGGCGAGCAGTACTTC	CASSVDGSGEQYF
NA	TRBV27	NA	TRBJ1-6	TGTGCCAGCAGTTTAGAAGGGATCTCTTCACCCCTCCACTTT	CASSLEGISSPLHF
NA	TRBV6-5	once	TRBJ2-7	TGTGCCAGCAGACGGGGTAGACCCTACGAGCAGTACTTC	CASRRGRPYEQYF
TRBD1	TRBV10-3	NA	TRBJ1-6	TGTGCCATCAAACCGGGACAGGGAAATTCACCCCTCCACTTT	CAIKPGQGNSPLHF
TRBD1	TRBV4-2	NA	TRBJ1-2	TGTGCCAGCAGCCAAGATCTTGGGACAGGCTATGGCTACACCTTC	CASSQDLGTGYGYTF
NA	TRBV6-2/TRBV6-3	NA	TRBJ2-7	TGTGCCAGCAGTTACAAGGGCTACGAGCAGTACTTC	CASSYKGYEQYF
NA	TRBV18	once	TRBJ1-6	TGTGCCAGCTCACCACGGGGAGGGCCTAATTCACCCCTCCACTTT	CASSPRGGPNSPLHF
NA	TRBV6-6	once	TRBJ2-2	TGTGCCAGCAGTCAACGGGGGGCCCTCCGGGGTAGCGGGGAGCTGTTTTTT	CASSQRGALRGSGELFF
NA	TRBV18	NA	TRBJ2-7	TGTGCCAGCTCCACTCTGACGGGCAGCTCCTACGAGCAGTACTTC	CASSTLTGSSYEQYF
NA	TRBV7-3	NA	TRBJ1-1	TGTGCCAGCAGCCCCGTACCGAACACTGAAGCTTTCTTT	CASSPVPNTEAFF
TRBD2	TRBV4-2	NA	TRBJ2-1	TGTGCCAGCAGCCATGAACGGGGGGGCTGGGACAATGAGCAGTTCTTC	CASSHERGGWDNEQFF
TRBD1	TRBV6-1	NA	TRBJ1-1	TGTGCCAGCAGTGATTTAGAGACAGGGGATTTCATGAACACTGAAGCTTTCTTT	CASSDLETGDFMNTEAFF
NA	TRBV7-8	NA	TRBJ1-2	TGTGCCAGCAGCTGGTACTATGGCTACACCTTC	CASSWYYGYTF
NA	TRBV5-4	once	TRBJ2-6	TGTGCCAGCAGCTTGTTTCGGGCGTCAGGGGCCAACGTCCTGACTTTC	CASSLFRASGANVLTF
TRBD1	TRBV5-1	NA	TRBJ2-7	TGCGCCAGCTCCCGGGGACAGGCTTCCTACGAGCAGTACTTC	CASSRGQASYEQYF
NA	TRBV3-1/TRBV3-2	NA	TRBJ1-5	TGTGCCAGCAGTTCTGGACAGAATCAGCCCCAGCATTTT	CASSSGQNQPQHF
TRBD1	TRBV7-9	NA	TRBJ1-2	TGTGCCAGCAGCTTAGAAGGACAGGGAGGTAGACGCGATGGCTACACCTTC	CASSLEGQGGRRDGYTF
NA	TRBV10-3	NA	TRBJ2-7	TGTGCCATCAGTGGCGCGAGACAAGGCTACGAGCAGTACTTC	CAISGARQGYEQYF
NA	TRBV19	NA	TRBJ2-3	TGTGCCAGTAGTATGAGTGGGCGCCGCCCAGATACGCAGTATTTT	CASSMSGRRPDTQYF
TRBD1	TRBV28	NA	TRBJ1-4	TGTGCCAGCTGGCCGGGACAGAGAAATGAAAAACTGTTTTTT	CASWPGQRNEKLFF
TRBD1	TRBV14	NA	TRBJ1-4	TGTGCCAGCAGCCTTAGACCGACAGGGATACGGGAAAAACTGTTTTTT	CASSLRPTGIREKLFF
NA	TRBV19	NA	TRBJ2-1	TGTGCCAGTAGTAGATGGGCCGAGCAGTTCTTC	CASSRWAEQFF
NA	TRBV20-1	NA	TRBJ2-3	TGCAGTGCAACAGGGTCAGATACGCAGTATTTT	CSATGSDTQYF
NA	TRBV7-9	NA	TRBJ1-2	TGTGCCAGCAGCTTAGGGCATAAGGGGGGCAGCCCTAACTATGGCTACACCTTC	CASSLGHKGGSPNYGYTF
NA	TRBV19	NA	TRBJ1-1	TGTGCCAGTAGTGGAGGTCACGCAGGGGCCAACACTGAAGCTTTCTTT	CASSGGHAGANTEAFF
NA	TRBV7-9	NA	TRBJ1-1	TGTGCCAGCAGCCCAAACGCGGGCCGAGAAGCTTTCTTT	CASSPNAGREAFF
NA	TRBV21-1	NA	TRBJ1-1	TGTGCCAGCATCACCTGGAGGCATGCTGCTGAAGCTTTCTTT	CASITWRHAAEAFF
TRBD1	TRBV5-1	NA	TRBJ1-1	TGCGCCAGCAGCCCCGGGACAGCCCCTGAAGCTTTCTTT	CASSPGTAPEAFF
NA	TRBV25-1	once	TRBJ2-2	TGTGCCAGCAGTGAATCGGTTGACGCGAACACCGGGGAGCTGTTTTTT	CASSESVDANTGELFF
NA	TRBV21-1	NA	TRBJ2-7	TGTGCCAGCAGCAAACCGGACAGGGGGCGAAGATTGAACGAGCAGTACTTC	CASSKPDRGRRLNEQYF
NA	TRBV7-9	NA	TRBJ1-1	TGTGCCAGCAGCCACACGTCTTCGGCGCAAGCTTTCTTT	CASSHTSSAQAFF
TRBD1	TRBV5-6	NA	TRBJ1-1	TGTGCCAGCAGCTTCCTGGACAGGGAGGGCACTGAAGCTTTCTTT	CASSFLDREGTEAFF
NA	TRBV2	NA	TRBJ1-5	TGTGCCAGCAGTGAATTTTGGGGGCTTCGTAGCAATCAGCCCCAGCATTTT	CASSEFWGLRSNQPQHF
NA	TRBV3-1/TRBV3-2	NA	TRBJ2-7	TGTGCCAGCAGCCAACTTAAAGGTCGCATCATCTACGAGCAGTACTTC	CASSQLKGRIIYEQYF
NA	TRBV9	NA	TRBJ2-7	TGTGCCAGCAGCGTAGGGGGTGAAACCTACGAGCAGTACTTC	CASSVGGETYEQYF
TRBD1	TRBV6-5	NA	TRBJ2-2	TGTGCCGGGACGGACAGGGACACCGGGGAGCTGTTTTTT	CAGTDRDTGELFF
TRBD1	TRBV10-3	NA	TRBJ2-2	TGTGCCATCAGTTTTCGCGAGGGGGCGGTGAACGGGGAGCTGTTTTTT	CAISFREGAVNGELFF
NA	TRBV2	NA	TRBJ1-4	TGTGCCAGCATAAGGTCTCCGGGGACGAATAATGAAAAACTGTTTTTT	CASIRSPGTNNEKLFF
TRBD1	TRBV9	NA	TRBJ2-6	TGTGCCAGCAGCCCCCGACAGGGAAACTCTGGGGCCAACGTCCTGACTTTC	CASSPRQGNSGANVLTF
NA	TRBV4-1	NA	TRBJ1-1	TGCGCCAGCAGCCTCCGAACAGGGTTGAACACTGAAGCTTTCTTT	CASSLRTGLNTEAFF
TRBD2	TRBV5-1	NA	TRBJ2-7	TGCGCCAGCAGCTTGGGCCGAGCGGGGAGCTACGAGCAGTACTTC	CASSLGRAGSYEQYF
NA	TRBV5-4	once	TRBJ1-6	TGTGCCACAACGGACCGGGCTGCCTTTTGGGATTCACCCCTCCACTTT	CATTDRAAFWDSPLHF
NA	TRBV6-1	NA	TRBJ2-1	TGTGCCAGCAGTGAAGCAATGTGGGGGCAGCCTACGGCGCAGTTCTTC	CASSEAMWGQPTAQFF
NA	TRBV5-6	NA	TRBJ2-7	TGTGCCAGCAGCTTGGGGTCAAGGGGATACTACGAGCAGTACTTC	CASSLGSRGYYEQYF
NA	TRBV24-1	NA	TRBJ1-6	TGTGCCACCAGGGACGGCGATTTACCCCTCCACTTT	CATRDGDLPLHF
NA	TRBV13	NA	TRBJ2-7	TGTGCCAGCAGCCAAATGGGGGCAGGGAGCTTCGAGCAGTACTTC	CASSQMGAGSFEQYF
TRBD1	TRBV7-9	NA	TRBJ2-3	TGTGCCAGCAGCATCGGACAGGGGGCTTCAGATACGCAGTATTTT	CASSIGQGASDTQYF
TRBD2	TRBV7-2	NA	TRBJ2-7	TGTGCCAGCAGCTTAGGGGTAGCGGGGGCCTACGAGCAGTACTTC	CASSLGVAGAYEQYF